This T cell receptor (beta chain) was sequenced for a study of monozygotic twins with inflammatory bowel disease. The CDR3 has 13 amino acids. Using eight separate reactions per sample, the authors generated cDNA. Researchers used template switching to add UMIs featuring a 6-nucleotide sample barcode. TCRdb reworked the 5' RACE reads into one entry per CDR3 protein, no DNA. The sample data list approximately 340,000 distinct CDR3 sequences. Notes on the study in general: IBD patients displayed reduced TCRbeta diversity (inverse Simpson) when set against healthy co-twins.

For this clonotype: Its specificity is not known.

The chain recombines TRBV12-3 or TRBV12-4 with TRBJ1-2. The sequencing sample was made of blood. The TCR sequence derives from a human donor with ulcerative colitis or Crohn's disease, or a healthy co-twin of an affected twin (not recorded which). The chain's CDR3 is CASSWGLNYGYTF.